The 25 T cell receptor beta chains below all came from one sample that was sequenced in a study of T cell clonality in common variable immunodeficiency. TCRdb keeps only in-frame clones here, not all; method: immunoSEQ multiplex PCR. The record shows approximately 30,000 clones for this sample, with no singletons present. The sample was peripheral blood mononuclear cells. Source of these receptors: a person between 18 and 75 years old in good health.

This clone was counted at least ten times. The read finishes 3 residues shy of the CDR3 end, and the germline J gene is used to complete it. The chain is built from TRBV5-1 and TRBJ2-1, with a weak D call TRBD2 (6 bases). Trimming pared 0 bases from V and 6 bases from J, leaving 13 bases between. The CDR3 loop spans 15 amino acids. Germline CDR1 and CDR2: SGHRS and YFSETQ. The CDR3 reads CASSLEDYRVNEQFF. CDR3 DNA (partial): TGCGCCAGCAGCTTGGAGGACTATCGAGTCAATGAG.

This clone was picked up many times. The read is 3 residues too short to cover the CDR3 end, so that end is filled in from the germline J gene. The rearrangement links TRBV7-8 to TRBJ2-5, with D perhaps TRBD1 or TRBD2 (5 bases each). V was clipped by 2 bases and J by 4 bases, with 14 bases between them. The CDR3 is made up of 15 amino acids. Germline-derived CDR1 and CDR2 are SGHVS and FQNEAQ. CDR3 bases read: TGTGCCAGCAGCTTACGGCAGGGAGCCGGAGAGACC. Protein: CASSLRQGAGET. The entire CDR3 is CASSLRQGAGETQYF.

This clone came up many times. The read halts 3 residues ahead of the CDR3 end, with the missing end drawn from the germline J gene. The chain has TRBV7-2 and TRBJ2-5, with TRBD2 matching 11 bases. The V gene end was trimmed by 5 bases and the J gene end by 4 bases; junction bases not matched to a gene: 6. CDR1 SGHTA and CDR2 FQGNSA come from the germline V gene. CDR3 length equals 15 residues. CDR3 DNA, as far as it was read: TGTGCCAGCAGCACTACTAGCGGGGGTGGAGAGACC. This translates into CASSTTSGGGET. The full CDR3 is CASSTTSGGGETQYF.

This clone appeared many times. The CDR3 goes on 3 residues after the read ends, and that part is filled in from the germline J gene. The chain uses TRBV30 and TRBJ2-3; 7 bases are a match to TRBD1. Germline V CDR1 and CDR2: GTSNPN, SVGIG (reference sequence). V trimming: 4 bases; J trimming: 4 bases; junction bases outside the gene matches: 2. The CDR3 contains 12 residues. The covered CDR3 bases are TGTGCCTGGAACAGGGGCCCAGATACG. Translating it yields CAWNRGPDT. The CDR3 in its entirety is CAWNRGPDTQYF.

This clone was recorded many times. The observed sequence ends 3 residues before the CDR3 terminus, with the missing tail filled in from the germline J gene. The chain carries TRBV2 and TRBJ1-5; D is undetermined. The CDR3 has 13 residues. The V gene's germline CDR1 is SNHLY and CDR2 FYNNEI. V lost 4 bases to trimming and J lost 6 bases, with 10 bases between them. This CDR3 is CASSVQVSQPQHF. The part of the CDR3 DNA that was read is TGTGCCAGCAGTGTTCAGGTCTCTCAGCCC.

This clone was counted many times. The CDR3 end is not reached by the read, which stops 3 residues before it; the germline J gene fills it in. This rearrangement joins TRBV2 to TRBJ2-5; no clear D gene. Germline V lookup: CDR1 SNHLY, CDR2 FYNNEI. Trimming removed 6 bases from V and 2 bases from J, with 4 bases in between. CDR3 length equals 11 residues. The CDR3 DNA, read in part, is TGTGCCAGCAGCGGTCAAGAGACC. Residues: CASSGQET. The entire CDR3 sequence reads CASSGQETQYF.

There are many counts of this clone. Read data end 3 residues before the CDR3 end; the end is taken from the germline J gene. This sequence joins TRBV5-4 and TRBJ1-2, with TRBD1 matching over 7 bases. The CDR3 loop spans 13 amino acids. The germline V gene has CDR1 SGHNT and CDR2 YYREEE (reference sequence). Trimming at V came to 9 bases and at J to 4 bases, leaving 9 bases not matched to a gene. The part of the CDR3 DNA that was read is TGTGCCACGCGGGACAGTATTTCCTATGGC. Encoded protein: CATRDSISYG. The full-length CDR3 reads as CATRDSISYGYTF.

The sample holds many counts of this clone. The read terminates 3 residues ahead of where the CDR3 ends, so the germline J gene completes it. V usage is TRBV5-1 and J usage is TRBJ1-4; 12 bases line up with TRBD1. The CDR3 is 16 amino acids. Germline V CDR1 and CDR2: SGHRS, YFSETQ. Germline trimming cut 4 bases from V and 7 bases from J; bases unmatched to any gene: 8. CDR3 DNA, as far as it was read: TGCGCCAGCAGCCCCACCGGGACAGGGGGCGTTGAAAAA. As protein: CASSPTGTGGVEK. The whole CDR3 sequence is CASSPTGTGGVEKLFF.

This clone was recorded at least ten times. The read falls 3 residues short of the CDR3 end, and the missing part is taken from the germline J gene. The genes are TRBV29-1 and TRBJ2-5; TRBD1 matches 9 bases. This CDR3 comprises 15 residues. V lost 0 bases to trimming and J lost 4 bases; unmatched junction nucleotides: 6. CDR1 SQVTM and CDR2 ANQGSEA come from the germline V gene. Partial CDR3 DNA: TGCAGCGTTGAAGATCGGGACAGGGCAGTAGAGACC. Encoded protein: CSVEDRDRAVET. The entire CDR3 protein reads CSVEDRDRAVETQYF.

This clone was observed a few times. The read terminates 3 residues ahead of where the CDR3 ends, so the germline J gene completes it. The V and J genes are TRBV6-2 or TRBV6-3 and TRBJ1-2, with D perhaps TRBD1 (6 bases). Germline V gene data show CDR1 as MNHEY and CDR2 as SVGEGT. The CDR3 is 17 residues long. The CDR3 DNA, read in part, is TGTGCCAGCAGTTACTCGGGCAGTTGGGGGCACACAGATACC. Residues: CASSYSGSWGHTDT. The full CDR3 is CASSYSGSWGHTDTYTF.

This clone appeared many times. The read terminates 3 residues ahead of where the CDR3 ends, so the germline J gene completes it. The chain combines TRBV19 with TRBJ2-2; a possible D gene is TRBD2 (5 bases). The V and J ends lost 7 bases and 4 bases respectively, with 16 bases between them. The CDR3 covers 15 residues. Germline V gene sequence: CDR1 LNHDA, CDR2 SQIVND (reference sequence). CDR3 bases read: TGTGCCAGTACCACTGAGGGTCTGGGCACCGGGGAG. Translating it yields CASTTEGLGTGE. The CDR3, in full, reads CASTTEGLGTGELFF.

This clone was recorded many times. Read coverage stops 3 residues before the CDR3 terminus; the germline J gene supplies the remainder. The gene calls are TRBV7-9 and TRBJ1-4, with 8 bases lining up with TRBD1. Trimming removed 7 bases from V and 0 bases from J; junction bases left unmatched: 4. Germline assignment: CDR1 SEHNR and CDR2 FQNEAQ (reference sequence). This CDR3 has 15 amino acids. The CDR3 sequence: CASNQGAATNEKLFF. The sequenced part of the CDR3 DNA is TGTGCCAGCAATCAGGGGGCTGCAACTAATGAAAAA.

This clone was counted at least ten times. Read coverage stops 3 residues before the CDR3 terminus; the germline J gene supplies the remainder. The V gene is TRBV18, the J gene TRBJ2-2, with 7 bases identical to TRBD1. This CDR3 region has 15 residues. Germline CDR1 and CDR2: KGHSH and LQKENI. The CDR3 protein is CASSPNTGVDEKLFF. CDR3 DNA, as far as it was read: TGTGCCAGCTCACCAAACACAGGGGTGGATGAAAAG.

Ten or more counts support this clone. CDR3 bases read: TGCGCCAGCAGTGGCGGGGGATACGGGGAG. This gives the protein CASSGGGYGE. The whole CDR3 protein is CASSGGGYGELFF. The chain recombines TRBV10-1 with TRBJ2-2; 7 nucleotides line up with TRBD2. Read coverage stops 3 residues before the CDR3 terminus; the germline J gene supplies the remainder. V lost 4 bases to trimming and J lost 7 bases; unmatched junction nucleotides: 3. This CDR3 spans 13 amino acids. CDR1 and CDR2 (germline): WNHNN, SYGVQD (reference sequence).

This clone showed up many times. The read halts 3 residues ahead of the CDR3 end, with the missing end drawn from the germline J gene. The rearrangement links TRBV19 to TRBJ2-1, with TRBD1 matching 9 bases. Germline trimming cut 4 bases from V and 7 bases from J; bases unmatched to any gene: 11. CDR1 and CDR2 (germline): LNHDA, SQIVND (reference sequence). This CDR3 contains 16 residues. The CDR3 sequence is CASSTGATGGVNEQFF. The covered CDR3 bases are TGTGCCAGTAGTACAGGAGCGACAGGGGGGGTGAATGAG.

This clone showed up many times. The read gets to within 3 residues of the CDR3 end, and the germline J gene fills in the rest. The rearrangement links TRBV7-3 to TRBJ2-2; 7 bases fit TRBD2. V lost 5 bases, J lost 0 bases, and 3 bases stayed unmatched. The CDR3 is made up of 15 amino acids. Per the germline V gene, CDR1 is SGHTA and CDR2 is FQGTGA. CDR3 sequence reads: CASSGAGANTGELFF. The sequenced CDR3 bases are TGTGCCAGCAGCGGGGCGGGGGCGAACACCGGGGAG.

This clone came up many times. The sequenced part of the CDR3 DNA is TGTGCCATCAGTGAGCGCGCTAGG. Translation gives CAISERAR. The full CDR3 protein reads CAISERARYTF. The V and J genes are TRBV10-3 and TRBJ1-2, with D unresolved. The read ends 3 residues shy of where the CDR3 ends; the end is completed using the germline J gene. Germline values: CDR1 ENHRY, CDR2 SYGVKD. CDR3 length: 11 amino acids.

The CDR3 bases that were read are TGTGCCAGCACCATTGAGGGAATGGGGGCCTACAATGAC. It specifies CASTIEGMGAYND. The CDR3, in full, reads CASTIEGMGAYNDYTF. The V call is TRBV2, the J call TRBJ1-2, with D maybe TRBD1 (6 bases). The missing CDR3 end, 3 residues past where the read stops, is filled in from the germline J gene. The CDR3 consists of 16 residues. Germline V gives CDR1 SNHLY, CDR2 FYNNEI.

This clone has at least ten counts. Read coverage stops 3 residues before the CDR3 terminus; the germline J gene supplies the remainder. The gene calls are TRBV20-1 and TRBJ2-2, with 7 positions matching TRBD1. The CDR3 is 18 residues long. The V gene's germline CDR1 is DFQATT and CDR2 SNEGSKA (reference sequence). J lost 1 base, V lost 1 base, and 12 bases had no gene match. The sequenced CDR3 bases are TGCAGTGCTAGAGTGGCAGTAGCCTCAGGGGGGAACACCGGGGAG. Amino acids: CSARVAVASGGNTGE. The CDR3 in its entirety is CSARVAVASGGNTGELFF.

The sample holds many counts of this clone. Coverage ceases 3 residues before the CDR3 finishes, and the germline J gene fills in the end. The J gene is TRBJ2-1, the V gene TRBV6-4, with TRBD2 identical over 7 bases. CDR3 length: 16 residues. The V gene end was trimmed by 2 bases and the J gene end by 0 bases; junction bases not matched to a gene: 4. Germline V CDR1 and CDR2: MRHNA, SNTAGT. Incomplete CDR3 DNA: TGTGCCAGCAGTGACGCTTGGACTAGCTCCTACAATGAG. Its translation is CASSDAWTSSYNE. Given in full, the CDR3 is CASSDAWTSSYNEQFF.

In the case of this clone: The read finishes 3 residues shy of the CDR3 end, and the germline J gene is used to complete it. V gene TRBV18 combines with J gene TRBJ1-4, with 7 nucleotides matching TRBD1. This CDR3 contains 15 residues. Germline V CDR1 and CDR2: KGHSH, LQKENI. Trimming at V came to 1 base and at J to 4 bases, leaving 3 bases not matched to a gene. CDR3 bases read: TGTGCCAGCTCACCACGACAGGGACTTAATGAAAAA. Translating gives CASSPRQGLNEK. The complete CDR3 protein is CASSPRQGLNEKLFF.

The table lists this clone with many counts. From the germline J gene comes the end of the CDR3, since the read stops 3 residues before it. The V gene is TRBV7-2, the J gene TRBJ2-7; TRBD2 matches at 8 bases. CDR1 SGHTA and CDR2 FQGNSA come from the germline V gene. Trimming cost V 5 bases and J 0 bases; bases outside gene matches: 6. The CDR3 totals 15 residues. CDR3 sequence: CASSPQRGTSYEQYF. The CDR3 DNA, read in part, is TGTGCCAGCAGCCCACAGCGGGGGACCTCCTACGAG.

This clone was counted ten times or more. The read terminates 3 residues before the CDR3 end, so the remaining end is supplied by the germline J gene. The V gene is TRBV4-2, the J gene TRBJ1-1; 7 positions match TRBD1. J lost 5 bases, V lost 5 bases, and 11 bases had no gene match. Looked up from germline, CDR1 is LGHNA and CDR2 is YNFKEQ. CDR3 length: 15 amino acids. The CDR3 spells CASSVTGAVRTEAFF. The covered CDR3 bases are TGTGCCAGCAGCGTAACAGGGGCCGTAAGGACTGAA.

In this sample, this clone turned up many times. Sequencing ends 3 residues short of the CDR3 end; the germline J gene provides the rest. This sequence joins TRBV9 and TRBJ2-1; TRBD2 aligns across 11 bases. Germline V gene sequence: CDR1 SGDLS, CDR2 YYNGEE. J lost 1 base, V lost 5 bases, and 11 bases had no gene match. CDR3 length equals 18 residues. The sequenced part of the CDR3 DNA is TGTGCCAGCAGGAGAGGGCTAGCGGGGGGTATGTCCTACAATGAG. Protein product: CASRRGLAGGMSYNE. From start to end, the CDR3 is CASRRGLAGGMSYNEQFF.

This clone was seen at least ten times. With the read ending 3 residues before the CDR3 end, the germline J gene is used to fill in that end. The genes are TRBV19 and TRBJ1-2, with D possibly matching TRBD1 (5 bases). Germline assignment: CDR1 LNHDA and CDR2 SQIVND (reference sequence). This CDR3 spans 15 amino acids. Trimming took 3 bases from V and 6 from J, leaving 17 bases between them. CDR3: CASSILDSPGDGYTF. Partial CDR3 DNA: TGTGCCAGTAGTATTTTGGATTCCCCGGGGGATGGC.